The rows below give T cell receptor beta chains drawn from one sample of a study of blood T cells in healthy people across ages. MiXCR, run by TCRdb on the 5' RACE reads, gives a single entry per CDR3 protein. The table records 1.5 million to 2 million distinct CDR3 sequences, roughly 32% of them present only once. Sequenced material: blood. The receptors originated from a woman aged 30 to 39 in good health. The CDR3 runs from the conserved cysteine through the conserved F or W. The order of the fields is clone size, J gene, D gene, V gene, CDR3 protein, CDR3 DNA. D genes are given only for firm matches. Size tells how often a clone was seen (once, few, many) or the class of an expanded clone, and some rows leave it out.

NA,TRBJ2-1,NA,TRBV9,CASSVASGGDEQVF,TGTGCCAGCAGCGTAGCCTCTGGGGGCGATGAGCAGGTCTTC
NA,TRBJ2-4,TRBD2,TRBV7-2,CASSLASGGGDEQYF,TGTGCCAGCAGCTTAGCCAGCGGGGGAGGCGATGAGCAGTACTTC
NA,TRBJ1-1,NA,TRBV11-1,CASSRQPMNTEAFF,TGTGCCAGCAGCCGACAGCCTATGAACACTGAAGCTTTCTTT
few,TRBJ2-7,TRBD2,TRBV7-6,CASSLGAGVGDEQYF,TGTGCCAGCAGCTTAGGAGCGGGAGTGGGGGACGAGCAGTACTTC
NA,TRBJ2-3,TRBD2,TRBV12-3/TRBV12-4,CASRLAATDAQYF,TGTGCCAGCCGACTAGCGGCCACAGATGCGCAGTATTTT
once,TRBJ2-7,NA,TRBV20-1,CSARGGGGSSYEQYF,TGCAGTGCTAGGGGGGGGGGGGGCTCCTCCTACGAGCAGTACTTC
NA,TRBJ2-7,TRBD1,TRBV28,CASSSTGGREQYF,TGTGCCAGCAGTTCAACAGGGGGAAGAGAGCAGTACTTC
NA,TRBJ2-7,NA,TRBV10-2,CASRTPGTGSYEQYF,TGCGCCAGCAGAACGCCCGGGACGGGGTCCTACGAGCAGTACTTC
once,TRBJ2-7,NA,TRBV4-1,CASSQDWGNDEQYF,TGCGCCAGCAGCCAAGATTGGGGGAACGACGAGCAGTACTTC
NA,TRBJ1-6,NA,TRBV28,CASSLSGVGSPLHF,TGTGCCAGCAGTTTATCAGGGGTCGGTTCACCCCTCCACTTT
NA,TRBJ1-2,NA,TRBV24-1,CATSDRRTNYGYTF,TGTGCCACCAGTGACCGCAGGACCAACTATGGCTACACCTTC
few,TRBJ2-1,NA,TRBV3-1,CASSQGDHSSYNEQFF,TGTGCCAGCAGCCAAGGGGACCATTCCTCCTACAATGAGCAGTTCTTC
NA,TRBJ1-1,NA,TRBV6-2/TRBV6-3,CASRLVLLTEAFF,TGTGCCAGCAGGCTGGTACTGTTGACTGAAGCTTTCTTT
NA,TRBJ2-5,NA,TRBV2,CASAPGSGGGETQYF,TGTGCCAGCGCTCCAGGCTCTGGGGGTGGAGAGACCCAGTACTTC
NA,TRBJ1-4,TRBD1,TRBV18,CASSPRVTGETVLFF,TGTGCCAGCTCACCACGGGTTACAGGGGAGACTGTACTGTTTTTT
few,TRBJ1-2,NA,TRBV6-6,CASSFDPGKGYTF,TGTGCCAGCAGCTTCGACCCGGGGAAAGGCTACACCTTC
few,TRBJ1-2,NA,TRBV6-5,CASSYSPRTGSGYTF,TGTGCCAGCAGTTACTCTCCTCGCACTGGGAGTGGCTACACCTTC
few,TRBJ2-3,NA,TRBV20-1,CSAGTGFTDTQYF,TGCAGTGCCGGGACTGGATTCACAGATACGCAGTATTTT
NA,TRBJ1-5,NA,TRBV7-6,CASSLARGPYNQPQHF,TGTGCCAGCAGCTTAGCGAGGGGCCCTTACAATCAGCCCCAGCATTTT
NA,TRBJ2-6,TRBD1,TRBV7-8,CASSLDYRGSSGANVLTF,TGTGCCAGCAGCTTAGACTACAGGGGGTCCTCTGGGGCCAACGTCCTGACTTTC
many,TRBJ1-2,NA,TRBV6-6,CASSPLEGYTF,TGTGCCAGCAGCCCCTTGGAGGGCTACACCTTC
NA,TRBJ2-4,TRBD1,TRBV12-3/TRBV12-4,CASSQGARTTIQYF,TGTGCCAGCAGTCAGGGGGCGAGGACGACCATTCAGTACTTC
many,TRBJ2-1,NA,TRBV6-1,CASSPRGPDYNEQFF,TGTGCCAGCAGCCCGCGCGGCCCCGACTACAATGAGCAGTTCTTC
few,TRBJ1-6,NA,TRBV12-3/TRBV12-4,CASTGGGRNSPLHF,TGTGCCAGCACGGGCGGGGGTCGGAATTCACCCCTCCACTTT
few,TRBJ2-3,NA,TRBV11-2,CATHTGRVTSTDTQYF,TGTGCCACCCATACCGGGAGAGTTACTAGCACAGATACGCAGTATTTT
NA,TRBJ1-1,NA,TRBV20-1,CSARDDLELKPLEAFF,TGCAGTGCTAGAGATGATTTGGAGCTTAAACCTCTTGAAGCTTTCTTT
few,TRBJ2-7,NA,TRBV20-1,CSPLPGKTSYEQYF,TGCAGTCCCCTCCCCGGAAAGACCTCCTACGAGCAGTACTTC
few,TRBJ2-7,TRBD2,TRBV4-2,CASSPVGGAGTSYEQYF,TGTGCCAGCAGCCCTGTTGGGGGAGCGGGGACTTCCTACGAGCAGTACTTC